This T cell receptor (beta chain) was observed in a study of OX40 agonist ivuxolimab in advanced cancers. Study-level information: Ivuxolimab was administered intravenously to patients at 0.01 to 10 mg/kg every 2 weeks. Males comprised roughly four fifths of the group, whose mean age was around 62 years (range 23 to 79).

Sequencing used immunoSEQ multiplex PCR; TCRdb keeps in-frame clones, though not all of them. There are 30,000 to 45,000 clones in the sample; 86% occur only once, and approximately 2.4% lies in the top ten. This clone was recorded once. Its antigen is not known. Broader study findings: The 0.1-3.0 mg/kg partial responders had among the lowest clonal expansion.

This CDR3 is built from 13 residues. The V gene lost 6 bases and the J gene lost 2 bases, with 11 bases spanning the gap. Germline V gene data show CDR1 as MNHEY and CDR2 as SVGAGI. The chain is built from TRBV6-5 and TRBJ2-7; either TRBD1 or TRBD2 may supply D (5 bases each). Sequenced material: CD4+ or CD8+ T cells sorted from blood, taken in a trial of the OX40 agonist ivuxolimab. This receptor was obtained from an adult with an advanced solid tumor such as melanoma, head and neck, liver or kidney cancer. DNA of the CDR3: TGTGCCAGCAGGGACGGGACCGCCTACGAGCAGTACTTC. Amino acids: CASRDGTAYEQYF.